Each of the 24 T cell receptor beta chains below was sequenced from the same sample in a study of Tregs in tolerant kidney transplant recipients. Repertoires were generated with immunoSEQ multiplex PCR, while TCRdb's copy carries only in-frame clones and drops some. This table holds more than 75,000 clones, 80% to 95% found once. The sample in question was CD4+ T cells from blood, obtained before the transplant. These receptors were obtained from a human donor who received a combined kidney and bone marrow transplant.

The V gene is TRBV11-3, the J gene TRBJ2-7, with 8 positions matching TRBD1. CDR3 size: 12 residues. J lost 4 bases, V lost 5 bases, and 1 base had no gene match. Germline V gene data show CDR1 as SGHNT and CDR2 as YENEEA. The CDR3 sequence: CASSRTGYEQYF. For the CDR3, the DNA is TGTGCCAGCAGCCGGACAGGGTACGAGCAGTACTTC.

This chain links TRBV7-6 with TRBJ2-5; 11 positions match TRBD2. Germline assignment: CDR1 SGHVS and CDR2 FNYEAQ. This CDR3 comprises 16 residues. The trim removed 3 bases at V and 3 bases at J, leaving 6 bases unmatched. The CDR3 nucleotides are TGTGCCAGCAGCTTGGCGTCGACTAGCGGGGAAGAGACCCAGTACTTC. Translating gives CASSLASTSGEETQYF.

The chain couples TRBV7-9 to TRBJ1-2; D is unresolved. The germline V and J ends were trimmed by 5 bases and 4 bases, with 11 bases remaining between them. CDR3 length: 13 amino acids. Germline V gene sequence: CDR1 SEHNR, CDR2 FQNEAQ (reference sequence). The CDR3 bases are TGTGCCAGCAGCCTCGGCGGCAGCTATGGCTACACCTTC. The encoded protein is CASSLGGSYGYTF.

J is TRBJ2-2 and V is TRBV7-9; TRBD1 agrees at 7 bases. Unmatched junction bases numbered 8, after V lost 1 base and J lost 6 bases. Germline V gene sequence: CDR1 SEHNR, CDR2 FQNEAQ (reference sequence). This CDR3 is 16 amino acids long. DNA of the CDR3: TGTGCCAGCAGCTTAGACAGGGGCGATGGGGCCGGGGAGCTGTTTTTT. Its translation: CASSLDRGDGAGELFF.

This chain joins TRBV6-5 and TRBJ1-1; D is undetermined. V lost 4 bases and J lost 10, with 10 bases in between. The CDR3 runs to 11 residues. Per the germline V gene, CDR1 is MNHEY and CDR2 is SVGAGI. CDR3 amino acids: CASSSLGVAFF. The CDR3 bases are TGTGCCAGCAGTTCCCTCGGTGTAGCTTTCTTT.

V is TRBV18 and J is TRBJ2-1; 8 nucleotides line up with TRBD2. CDR1 is KGHSH, CDR2 LQKENI, per germline. The ends lost 5 bases at V and 2 bases at J; junction bases unmatched: 8. The CDR3 is 16 amino acids. CDR3 nucleotide sequence: TGTGCCAGCTCATCAGGGAAGCGGGGGACCTACAATGAGCAGTTCTTC. Residues: CASSSGKRGTYNEQFF.

The J gene is TRBJ2-7, the V gene TRBV4-3, with a possible D match to TRBD2 (6 bases). The CDR3 sequence is 15 residues long. V was pared by 0 bases and J by 6 bases, with 15 bases between. Germline CDR1 LGHNA, CDR2 YSLEER. CDR3 in DNA: TGCGCCAGCAGCCAAGATCTCAGACTAGACGGCGAGCAGTACTTC. Residues: CASSQDLRLDGEQYF.

This clone appeared once. The chain is built from TRBV6-1 and TRBJ2-1; weak D call: TRBD1 (5 bases). Germline V gives CDR1 MNHNS, CDR2 SASEGT. The CDR3 is 15 residues long. Trimming removed 6 bases at V and 5 bases at J, with 17 bases between. In DNA form, the CDR3 reads TGTGCCAGCAGATTAGAAAGGGGTTCCAACAATGAGCAGTTCTTC. It translates to CASRLERGSNNEQFF.

This clone was detected only a few times. The gene calls are TRBV7-9 and TRBJ2-3; D not resolved. Germline CDR1 is SEHNR and CDR2 is FQNEAQ (reference sequence). The length of the CDR3 is 14 residues. The V and J ends lost 4 bases and 0 bases respectively, with 8 bases between them. The CDR3 nucleotides are TGTGCCAGCAGCTACAAGACAAGCACAGATACGCAGTATTTT. This translates into CASSYKTSTDTQYF. Drawing the rest from reference TRBV7-9 and TRBJ2-3, the complete variable domain is DTGVSQNPRHKITKRGQNVTFRCDPISEHNRLYWYRQTLGQGPEFLTYFQNEAQLEKSRLLSDRFSAERPKGSFSTLEIQRTEQGDSAMYLCASSYKTSTDTQYFGPGTRLTVL.

The V call is TRBV9, the J call TRBJ1-1, with TRBD1 as a possible D gene (5 bases). V lost 0 bases and J 1 base, leaving 7 bases between the germline ends. The CDR3 has 14 residues. Germline CDR1 and CDR2: SGDLS and YYNGEE. The CDR3, as DNA: TGTGCCAGCAGCGTAGTCGGGGGGAACACTGAAGCTTTCTTT. It is translated as CASSVVGGNTEAFF. Looking up the rest from reference TRBV9 and TRBJ1-1 gives the full variable domain: DSGVTQTPKHLITATGQRVTLRCSPRSGDLSVYWYQQSLDQGLQFLIQYYNGEERAKGNILERFSAQQFPDLHSELNLSSLELGDSALYFCASSVVGGNTEAFFGQGTRLTVV.

J is TRBJ2-7 and V is TRBV5-6; D possibly corresponds to TRBD1 (5 bases). The CDR3 consists of 13 residues. V dropped 0 bases and J dropped 3 bases, with 7 bases sitting between them. Germline V gene sequence: CDR1 SGHDT, CDR2 YYEEEE. CDR3 in amino acids: CASSLGQNYEQYF. The CDR3 nucleotides read TGTGCCAGCAGCTTGGGACAGAACTACGAGCAGTACTTC.

The chain recombines TRBV28 with TRBJ1-5; D not resolved. The V gene lost 6 bases and the J gene lost 3 bases, with 12 bases spanning the gap. This CDR3 spans 14 amino acids. CDR1 MDHEN and CDR2 SYDVKM come from the germline V gene. CDR3 protein: CASRKVGDNQPQHF. CDR3 nucleotide sequence: TGTGCCAGCAGAAAGGTGGGAGACAATCAGCCCCAGCATTTT.

The chain's CDR3 is CASLTGVDEKLFF. CDR3 bases: TGTGCCAGCCTGACAGGGGTGGATGAAAAACTGTTTTTT. V usage is TRBV18 and J usage is TRBJ1-4, with TRBD1 identical over 8 bases. V was pared by 8 bases and J by 6 bases, with 5 bases of the junction left unmatched. CDR1 is KGHSH, CDR2 LQKENI, per germline. This CDR3 has 13 residues. The full variable domain, with the rest looked up from reference TRBV18 and TRBJ1-4, is NAGVMQNPRHLVRRRGQEARLRCSPMKGHSHVYWYRQLPEEGLKFMVYLQKENIIDESGMPKERFSAEFPKEGPSILRIQQVVRGDSAAYFCASLTGVDEKLFFGSGTQLSVL.

V is TRBV7-2 and J is TRBJ1-1, with 10 bases aligning to TRBD1. This CDR3 is built from 16 residues. V trimming: 8 bases; J trimming: 1 base; junction bases outside the gene matches: 10. The germline V gene encodes CDR1 SGHTA and CDR2 FQGNSA. The CDR3 sequence: CASVRDRGLKNTEAFF. In nucleotides, the CDR3 is TGTGCCAGCGTCCGGGACAGGGGACTAAAGAACACTGAAGCTTTCTTT.

V is TRBV6-1 and J is TRBJ2-7; D remains ambiguous. From germline, CDR1 is MNHNS and CDR2 SASEGT. The V end was cut by 1 base, the J end by 1 base, with 11 bases between. This CDR3 is 15 amino acids long. The CDR3 spells CASSEGGSRSYEQYF. CDR3 in DNA: TGTGCCAGCAGTGAAGGTGGCAGTCGTTCCTACGAGCAGTACTTC.

This chain joins TRBV6-1 and TRBJ2-7; 12 bases match TRBD2. This CDR3 comprises 18 residues. CDR1 MNHNS and CDR2 SASEGT come from the germline V gene. V lost 4 bases and J lost 1; bases outside the gene matches: 11. CDR3 sequence reads: CASSGRLAGGPRSYEQYF. CDR3 bases: TGTGCCAGCAGTGGCCGGCTAGCGGGAGGGCCCCGGTCCTACGAGCAGTACTTC.

The chain combines TRBV7-9 with TRBJ2-2; D is possibly TRBD2 (6 bases). CDR1 is SEHNR and CDR2 is FQNEAQ in the germline V gene (reference sequence). V was clipped by 2 bases and J by 6 bases, with 13 bases between them. There are 15 residues in the CDR3. The CDR3 reads CASSLHGSSPGELFF. Written as DNA, the CDR3 is TGTGCCAGCAGCTTACACGGGAGTTCCCCCGGGGAGCTGTTTTTT.

The V gene is TRBV5-7, the J gene TRBJ1-2; D is possibly TRBD1 (5 bases). TRBV5-7 is identified as an open reading frame with a role that is uncertain. Deletions cut 3 bases from V and 6 bases from J, with 18 bases between. This CDR3 is 15 amino acids long. The CDR3 nucleotides are TGTGCCAGCAGCTACACCAGGGTGGGCCCGCATGGCTACACCTTC. Protein sequence: CASSYTRVGPHGYTF.

V gene TRBV5-1 combines with J gene TRBJ2-7, with a weak D call TRBD1 (5 bases). V gave up 0 bases and J gave up 0 bases, with 7 bases separating them. Germline V CDR1 and CDR2: SGHRS, YFSETQ. The CDR3 consists of 14 residues. The CDR3 sequence is CASSLVTASYEQYF. The DNA for the CDR3 is TGCGCCAGCAGCTTGGTGACAGCCTCCTACGAGCAGTACTTC.

The chain uses TRBV2 and TRBJ2-2; D possibly corresponds to TRBD2 (5 bases). Germline CDR1 is SNHLY and CDR2 is FYNNEI. The CDR3 is 13 residues long. The germline V and J ends were trimmed by 7 bases and 4 bases, with 10 bases remaining between them. The CDR3 is CASKNRGTGELFF. Here the CDR3 DNA reads TGTGCCAGCAAGAACCGGGGCACCGGGGAGCTGTTTTTT.

The rearrangement joins TRBV5-1 to TRBJ2-5; D remains ambiguous. The end of the DNA aligns better with TRBJ2-7, so the J call may be wrong. The CDR3 consists of 14 residues. Germline V gene sequence: CDR1 SGHRS, CDR2 YFSETQ. The DNA for the CDR3 is TGCGCCAGCAGCTACTTGAGTGTCTCCTACGAGCAGTACTTC. It is translated as CASSYLSVSYEQYF.

The rearrangement links TRBV7-3 to TRBJ2-1, with D perhaps TRBD2 (5 bases). In germline, CDR1 is SGHTA, CDR2 FQGTGA. Trimming removed 1 base from V and 4 bases from J, with 8 bases in between. The CDR3 has 14 residues. CDR3 sequence reads: CASSLMGSYNEQFF. CDR3 coding DNA: TGTGCCAGCAGCTTAATGGGGAGTTACAATGAGCAGTTCTTC.

This sequence joins TRBV5-1 and TRBJ1-2; TRBD1 is a possible D gene (5 bases). V lost 0 bases, J lost 3 bases, and 9 bases lay in between. Germline lookup yields CDR1 SGHRS and CDR2 YFSETQ. The CDR3 totals 14 residues. CDR3 DNA sequence: TGCGCCAGCAGCTTGGGCGGAGGGGACTATGGCTACACCTTC. Translation: CASSLGGGDYGYTF.

The chain combines TRBV19 with TRBJ2-5, with D tentatively TRBD1 (6 bases). The DNA end is a closer match to TRBJ2-7, so the J assignment may be wrong. This CDR3 spans 14 amino acids. Germline V gives CDR1 LNHDA, CDR2 SQIVND (reference sequence). DNA of the CDR3: TGTGCCAGTAGTGGAGAGACAGGACCCTACGAGCAGTACTTC. Translated: CASSGETGPYEQYF.